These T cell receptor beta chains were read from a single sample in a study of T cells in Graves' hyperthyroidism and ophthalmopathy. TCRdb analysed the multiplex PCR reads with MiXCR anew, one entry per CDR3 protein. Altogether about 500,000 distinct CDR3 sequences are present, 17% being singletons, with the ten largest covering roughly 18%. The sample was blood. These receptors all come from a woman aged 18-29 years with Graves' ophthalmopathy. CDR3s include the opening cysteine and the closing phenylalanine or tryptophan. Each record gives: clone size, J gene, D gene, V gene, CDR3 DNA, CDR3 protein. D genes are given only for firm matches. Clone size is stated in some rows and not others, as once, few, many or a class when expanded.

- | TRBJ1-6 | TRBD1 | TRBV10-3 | TGTGCCATCAGCAACAGGGGGTTTACACCCCTCCACTTT | CAISNRGFTPLHF
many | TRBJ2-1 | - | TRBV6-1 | TGTGCCAGCACCAAAGCGGGCTCCTCCAATGAGCAGTTCTTC | CASTKAGSSNEQFF
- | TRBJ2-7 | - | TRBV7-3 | TGTGCCAGCAGGGACCCACAGGGCTACGAGCAGTACTTC | CASRDPQGYEQYF
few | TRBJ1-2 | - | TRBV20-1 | TGCAGTGCTAGAAACAGGAACTATGGCTACACCTTC | CSARNRNYGYTF
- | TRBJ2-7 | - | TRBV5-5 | TGTGCCAGCAGCTTGGGCGTGGGATACAATGAGCAGTACTTC | CASSLGVGYNEQYF
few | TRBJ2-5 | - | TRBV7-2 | TGTGCCAGCAGCCGAGGATCTACAGGGTTGGAGACCCAGTACTTC | CASSRGSTGLETQYF
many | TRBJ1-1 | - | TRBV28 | TGTGCCAGCAGTTTGGTGCGGGACATGAACACTGAAGCTTTCTTT | CASSLVRDMNTEAFF
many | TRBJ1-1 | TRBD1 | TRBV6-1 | TGTGCCACCAGATGGGACAGATCTATGAACACTGAAGCTTTCTTT | CATRWDRSMNTEAFF
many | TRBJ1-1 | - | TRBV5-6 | TGTGCCAGCAGCTTTCAGACGGACAACACTGAAGCTTTCTTT | CASSFQTDNTEAFF
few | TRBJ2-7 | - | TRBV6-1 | TGTGCCAACATGACAGGAGCCCTCTACGAGCAGTACTTC | CANMTGALYEQYF
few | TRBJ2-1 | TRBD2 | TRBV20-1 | TGCAGTGCTAGAGCCGGAGCGGGAGGTTTCGTCAATGAGCAGTTCTTC | CSARAGAGGFVNEQFF